Shown below are 12 T cell receptor beta chains from a single sample sequenced in a study of blood T cell repertoires in COVID-19. Clones were read by immunoSEQ multiplex PCR, and TCRdb kept only the in-frame ones, dropping some. The sample includes a few hundred thousand clones, 92% of them seen just once. Sample: PBMCs or T cells enriched from blood (not recorded which). The receptors originated from a woman aged 25 to 39 who had recovered from COVID-19.

The chain recombines TRBV10-3 with TRBJ1-2; no reliable D call. Per the germline V gene, CDR1 is ENHRY and CDR2 is SYGVKD. V lost 0 bases to trimming and J lost 5 bases, with 7 bases between them. This CDR3 has 13 residues. CDR3 residues: CAISESRGYGYTF. Written as DNA, the CDR3 is TGTGCCATCAGTGAGTCACGGGGTTATGGCTACACCTTC.

The gene calls are TRBV28 and TRBJ1-5; no clear D. Trimming left V 5 bases short and J 2 bases short, with 13 bases between. CDR3 length: 15 residues. Germline CDR1 is MDHEN and CDR2 is SYDVKM. In nucleotides, the CDR3 is TGTGCCAGCAGTCCCGGTCGGTACGGCAATCAGCCCCAGCATTTT. Translating gives CASSPGRYGNQPQHF.

The V call is TRBV4-1, the J call TRBJ1-1; D is ambiguous. Germline V gives CDR1 MGHRA, CDR2 YSYEKL. Trimming took off 1 base at V and 0 bases at J, with 3 bases between the two ends. The CDR3 loop spans 13 amino acids. The CDR3 loop reads CASSQAVNTEAFF. The DNA for the CDR3 is TGCGCCAGCAGCCAAGCCGTGAACACTGAAGCTTTCTTT.

The J gene is TRBJ2-3, the V gene TRBV4-3, with D hard to call. The CDR3 totals 13 residues. The V gene's germline CDR1 is LGHNA and CDR2 YSLEER. V shed 8 bases and J shed 5 bases, with 14 bases lying between them. CDR3 DNA: TGCGCCAGCGGTCGAGTCCTAGGAGATACGCAGTATTTT. Residues: CASGRVLGDTQYF.

DNA of the CDR3: TGTGCCAGCAGACCCGGACAGGGGCGCAGGCGTCAGCCCCAGCATTTT. Protein product: CASRPGQGRRRQPQHF. The chain recombines TRBV28 with TRBJ1-5; 9 bases map to TRBD1. This CDR3 has 16 residues. CDR1 is MDHEN, CDR2 SYDVKM, per germline. V was pared by 6 bases and J by 6 bases, with 12 bases of the junction left unmatched.

The chain employs TRBV7-9 and TRBJ2-6; 7 nucleotides align to TRBD1. The CDR3 consists of 17 residues. V was clipped by 3 bases and J by 0 bases; unmatched bases: 5. CDR1 is SEHNR and CDR2 is FQNEAQ in the germline V gene (reference sequence). CDR3 in amino acids: CASSLRSGGSGANVLTF. The CDR3 DNA reads as TGTGCCAGCAGCTTGCGGTCAGGGGGCTCTGGGGCCAACGTCCTGACTTTC.

V usage is TRBV2 and J usage is TRBJ1-1; possible D gene TRBD1, 5 bases. CDR1 and CDR2 (germline): SNHLY, FYNNEI. The germline V and J ends were trimmed by 3 bases and 0 bases, with 14 bases remaining between them. CDR3 length equals 16 residues. CDR3: CASSDGGRSMNTEAFF. CDR3 bases: TGTGCCAGCAGTGACGGGGGACGATCCATGAACACTGAAGCTTTCTTT.

The CDR3 sequence: CASSLSGGGDGYTF. The DNA of the CDR3 is TGTGCCAGCAGTTTATCGGGTGGAGGAGATGGCTACACCTTC. The J gene is TRBJ1-2, the V gene TRBV27, with no clear D. The CDR3 is made up of 14 amino acids. Germline V gives CDR1 MNHEY, CDR2 SMNVEV (reference sequence). Between the trimmed V and J ends, which lost 0 bases and 6 bases, there was a span of 11 bases.

The gene calls are TRBV28 and TRBJ1-1; D call uncertain. CDR1 is MDHEN, CDR2 SYDVKM, per germline. CDR3 length: 12 amino acids. The V gene lost 3 bases and the J gene lost 4 bases, with 6 bases spanning the gap. CDR3 bases: TGTGCCAGCAGTTTTCGGTTCACTGAAGCTTTCTTT. It codes for CASSFRFTEAFF.

Regarding this clone: Other DNA sequences from this sample encode an identical CDR3 as well. This chain links TRBV19 with TRBJ1-2; TRBD1 agrees at 7 bases. Unmatched junction bases numbered 3, after V lost 6 bases and J lost 2 bases. Germline lookup yields CDR1 LNHDA and CDR2 SQIVND (reference sequence). This CDR3 has 13 residues. The CDR3 sequence: CASSLTGNYGYTF. CDR3 bases: TGTGCCAGTAGCTTGACAGGGAACTATGGCTACACCTTC. The variable domain in full, with the rest retrieved from reference TRBV19 and TRBJ1-2, is DGGITQSPKYLFRKEGQNVTLSCEQNLNHDAMYWYRQDPGQGLRLIYYSQIVNDFQKGDIAEGYSVSREKKESFPLTVTSAQKNPTAFYLCASSLTGNYGYTFGSGTRLTVV.

J is TRBJ2-3 and V is TRBV7-9, with 12 bases identical to TRBD2. Unmatched junction bases numbered 7, after V lost 5 bases and J lost 4 bases. Per germline, CDR1 SEHNR and CDR2 FQNEAQ (reference sequence). This CDR3 has 16 amino acids. The CDR3 nucleotides read TGTGCCAGCAGCCCCCTAGCGGGAGGGGCGGCAGATACGCAGTATTTT. This sequence encodes CASSPLAGGAADTQYF.

Notes on this clone: A far larger clone is one base from this, pointing to a likely read error. The chain uses TRBV27 and TRBJ2-7, with D tentatively TRBD2 (6 bases). Germline V gene sequence: CDR1 MNHEY, CDR2 SMNVEV (reference sequence). The CDR3 consists of 13 residues. Trimming took 3 bases from V and 4 from J, leaving 10 bases between them. The CDR3 DNA follows: TGTGCCAGCAGTTTTAATGGGGGGTACGAGCAGTACTTC. Translated, it gives CASSFNGGYEQYF.